These T cell receptor beta chains were read from a single sample in a study of a mutant IDH1 vaccine in newly diagnosed glioma. Here immunoSEQ multiplex PCR was the method, and the copy in TCRdb shows in-frame clones only, minus some. The table includes about 69,000 clones, 80% to 90% detected once. This specimen consisted of PBMCs, obtained from a glioma patient treated with radiotherapy, temozolomide or both. These receptors originate from a man aged 30 to 45 with glioma. Both conserved end residues are part of each CDR3. A D gene is named only where the DNA matches it firmly. Clone size is not always given. Where it is, it says once, few, many or a class for expanded clones.

V gene	CDR3 length	J gene	D gene	clone size	CDR3 DNA	CDR3 protein
TRBV9	16	TRBJ2-2	TRBD2	.	TGTGCCAGCAGCGTTGCGACTAGCGGGGGTTACGGGGAGCTGTTTTTT	CASSVATSGGYGELFF
TRBV7-2	14	TRBJ2-3	TRBD2	.	TGTGCCAGCAGCTCTCGAGGACTAGCGGGTACGCAGTATTTT	CASSSRGLAGTQYF
TRBV5-1	13	TRBJ1-5	.	.	TGCGCCAGCAGCCCGGACGTTTATCAGCCCCAGCATTTT	CASSPDVYQPQHF
TRBV11-2	14	TRBJ2-1	.	.	TGTGCCAGCAGCTTAATGAGCTCCTACAATGAGCAGTTCTTC	CASSLMSSYNEQFF
TRBV5-8	14	TRBJ2-7	TRBD1	.	TGCGCCAGCAGCTTTGGGACAGGAGCCTACGAGCAGTACTTC	CASSFGTGAYEQYF
TRBV15	14	TRBJ1-5	TRBD1	.	TGTGCCACCAGGCGGGAAGGGGGCGAGCAGCCCCAGCATTTT	CATRREGGEQPQHF
TRBV28	14	TRBJ1-3	TRBD1	.	TGTGCCAGCACCTGGACAGGGGGTAGAAACACCATATATTTT	CASTWTGGRNTIYF
TRBV7-9	16	TRBJ1-1	.	once	TGTGCCAGCAGCTTTCCTATCCGGGGGGTTCGAACTGAAGCTTTCTTT	CASSFPIRGVRTEAFF
TRBV29-1	14	TRBJ2-7	TRBD1	.	TGCAGCGTTTCCCGGGACAGGGGATTCTACGAGCAGTACTTC	CSVSRDRGFYEQYF
TRBV6-6	13	TRBJ2-2	.	.	TGTGCCAGCATCGGTTGGTCTTCCGGGGAGCTGTTTTTT	CASIGWSSGELFF
TRBV27	18	TRBJ2-7	TRBD2	once	TGTGCCAGCAGCTTGTCGAACGCGCGGGGGGGCAGCCTCTACGAGCAGTACTTC	CASSLSNARGGSLYEQYF
TRBV2	15	TRBJ2-1	TRBD2	.	TGTGCCAGCAGGGCAGGACTAGCGGGGAACAATGAGCAGTTCTTC	CASRAGLAGNNEQFF
TRBV27	13	TRBJ2-7	.	.	TGTGCCAGCAGTCCCTCTTCGTTGGGCGAGCAGTACTTC	CASSPSSLGEQYF
TRBV30	13	TRBJ1-6	.	few	TGTGCCTGGAAGGGGACGGCGGGGTCACCCCTCCACTTT	CAWKGTAGSPLHF
TRBV9	16	TRBJ1-2	TRBD1	.	TGTGCCAGCAGCGGAGGGGACAGGGGGCTCACCTATGGCTACACCTTC	CASSGGDRGLTYGYTF
TRBV7-9	15	TRBJ2-1	TRBD1	.	TGTGCCAGCAGCCCCGGGACAGGGGATTACAATGAGCAGTTCTTC	CASSPGTGDYNEQFF
TRBV6-1	13	TRBJ1-2	.	.	TGTGCCAGCAGTGAACAGGGTCTCTATGGCTACACCTTC	CASSEQGLYGYTF
TRBV19	13	TRBJ2-7	.	once	TGTGCCAGTAGTAGCTTAACCTGGGACGAGCAGTACTTC	CASSSLTWDEQYF
TRBV4-1	15	TRBJ1-5	.	.	TGCGCCAGCAGCCGAGGGGGACTTAATAATCAGCCCCAGCATTTT	CASSRGGLNNQPQHF
TRBV5-1	16	TRBJ1-6	TRBD1	.	TGCGCCAGTTCCCCCCGGCGGACAGGGGGCGATTCACCCCTCCACTTT	CASSPRRTGGDSPLHF